This T cell receptor beta chain was captured by sequencing in a study of identical twins. Findings and limits, study-wide: Clonotypes of the beta chain that were abundant in cord blood carried fewer insertions (memory repertoires showed none). Sequences that were beta out-of-frame showed weaker excess twin sharing. Invariant cells of the MAIT and iNKT types might have partly distorted the zero-insertion analyses.

The sample holds a few counts of this clonotype. Antigen unknown. A single record per CDR3 protein comes from TCRdb applying MiXCR to the 5' RACE reads. The table records 300,000 to 400,000 distinct CDR3 sequences, over 9% of them present only once. Trimming cost V 6 bases and J 2 bases; bases outside gene matches: 12. The length of the CDR3 is 16 residues. Germline V gene sequence: CDR1 SNHLY, CDR2 FYNNEI. The sample was also linked to a second study, of yellow fever vaccine responses in identical twins.

The TCR originated in a woman aged 18-30 years in good health. The rearrangement joins TRBV2 to TRBJ2-5; 7 nucleotides line up with TRBD1. The sequencing input was CD8+ T cells sorted from blood. The CDR3 protein is CASSETGAGPQETQYF. CDR3 DNA: TGTGCCAGCAGCGAAACAGGGGCCGGTCCTCAAGAGACCCAGTACTTC.